Following are 7 T cell receptor beta chains from one sample sequenced in a study of blood T cells in healthy people across ages. The authors ran a second PCR of about 6 to 11 cycles using a sample-barcoded 5' primer and a J-beta primer mix. TCRdb ran MiXCR on the 5' RACE reads and lists one entry per CDR3 protein. The sample records under 950,000 distinct CDR3 sequences, approximately 21% being singletons. Sequencing was carried out using blood. The receptor source for this set is a man in his 70s in good health.

This sequence joins TRBV19 and TRBJ1-1; maybe TRBD1 (6 bases). Per the germline V gene, CDR1 is LNHDA and CDR2 is SQIVND (reference sequence). V dropped 6 bases and J dropped 0 bases, with 23 bases sitting between them. CDR3 length: 18 residues. CDR3 coding DNA: TGTGCCAGTAGAACGCGGGGGTTCTCTTCAGGGGTGAACACTGAAGCTTTCTTT. Amino acid sequence: CASRTRGFSSGVNTEAFF.

DNA of the CDR3: TGTGCCAGCAGTTTCTCCACGGGCCCCCCTGAAGCTTTCTTT. Protein: CASSFSTGPPEAFF. V gene TRBV12-3 or TRBV12-4 combines with J gene TRBJ1-1; no definite D call. The CDR3 has 14 residues. V dropped 3 bases and J dropped 6 bases, with 14 bases sitting between them.

This chain joins TRBV29-1 and TRBJ1-1, with D possibly being TRBD1 (6 bases). The CDR3 sequence is 14 residues long. Deletions cut 4 bases from V and 4 bases from J, with 16 bases between. Per germline, CDR1 SQVTM and CDR2 ANQGSEA. CDR3 residues: CSVVGQGLRTEAFF. In nucleotides, the CDR3 is TGCAGCGTTGTGGGCCAGGGGCTACGCACTGAAGCTTTCTTT.

This clonotype was seen more than once but under ten times. The rearrangement joins TRBV7-9 to TRBJ1-1, with 9 bases matching TRBD1. The germline V gene encodes CDR1 SEHNR and CDR2 FQNEAQ (reference sequence). V trimming: 5 bases; J trimming: 8 bases; junction bases outside the gene matches: 18. This CDR3 contains 17 residues. CDR3 region: CASSHYGTGIGSKEAFF. The CDR3 DNA reads TGTGCCAGCAGCCATTACGGGACAGGGATTGGGAGTAAGGAAGCTTTCTTT.

This clonotype occurred a few times. This sequence joins TRBV6-2 or TRBV6-3 and TRBJ1-2; D is unclear. Deletions cut 11 bases from V and 5 bases from J, with 12 bases between. CDR3 length: 11 amino acids. Per the germline V gene, CDR1 is MNHEY and CDR2 is SVGEGT. CDR3 bases: TGTGCCGCAAGCCAGTGGTATGGCTACACCTTC. Amino acids: CAASQWYGYTF.

J is TRBJ2-5 and V is TRBV20-1; 7 positions agree with TRBD2. The length of the CDR3 is 12 residues. Trimming removed 6 bases from V and 5 bases from J; junction bases left unmatched: 6. Germline V gene data show CDR1 as DFQATT and CDR2 as SNEGSKA (reference sequence). The CDR3 DNA reads TGCAGTGCCCTGGGGGGGAGGGAGACCCAGTACTTC. Protein sequence: CSALGGRETQYF.

For the CDR3, the DNA is TGTGCCAGCAGTAATAGACGGGACTTGAAACAGAATACGCAGTATTTT. Translating it yields CASSNRRDLKQNTQYF. The chain has TRBV12-3 or TRBV12-4 and TRBJ2-3, with D tentatively TRBD2 (6 bases). Trimming stripped 5 bases from V and 7 bases from J, with 22 bases between. The CDR3 contains 16 residues.